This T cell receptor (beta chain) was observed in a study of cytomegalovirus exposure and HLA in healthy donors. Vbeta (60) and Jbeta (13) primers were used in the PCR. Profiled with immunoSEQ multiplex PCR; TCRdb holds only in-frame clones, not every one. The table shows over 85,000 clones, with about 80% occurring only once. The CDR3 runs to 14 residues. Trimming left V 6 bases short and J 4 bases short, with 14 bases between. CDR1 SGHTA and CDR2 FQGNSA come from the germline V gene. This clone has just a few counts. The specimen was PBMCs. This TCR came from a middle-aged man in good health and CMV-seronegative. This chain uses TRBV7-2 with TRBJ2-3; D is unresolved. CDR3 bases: TGTGCCAGCAGTCCAGGCGTTCCGGCAGATACGCAGTATTTT. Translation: CASSPGVPADTQYF.